This T cell receptor (beta chain) was sequenced in a study of T cells in Graves' hyperthyroidism and ophthalmopathy. Turning to the study itself: Pretreatment peripheral blood was obtained at initial diagnosis.

Researchers defined stable Graves' hyperthyroidism as no ophthalmopathy progression within 18 months. Diagnostic decisions used clinical symptoms, serum thyroxine and TRAb, thyroid ultrasound and orbital computed tomography. CDR1 is DFQATT, CDR2 SNEGSKA, per germline (reference sequence). V shed 1 base, J shed 0 bases, and the junction held 5 bases outside the gene matches. The length of the CDR3 is 16 residues. Broader study findings: Peripheral blood also featured most of the thyroid clonotypes expanded above 0.001.

This clonotype was counted only a few times. Its cognate antigen is unknown. The source material, RNA transcripts, was used to amplify TCR beta CDR3 regions. HTBI primers were the set used in a first-round RT-PCR of the TCR CDR3. Via MiXCR, TCRdb re-called the multiplex PCR reads, giving one row per CDR3 protein. Counted here are 340,000 or so distinct CDR3 sequences, approximately 18% occurring once; the ten biggest clones make up around 47%. The source of this sequence is a woman aged 45-59 years with Graves' hyperthyroidism. Sequenced sample: blood. The chain employs TRBV20-1 and TRBJ2-3, with 9 positions matching TRBD2. The CDR3 DNA reads TGCAGTGCTAGAGGCCTAACTAGCGGGAGCACAGATACGCAGTATTTT. Its translation: CSARGLTSGSTDTQYF.